The clone carrying this TCR beta chain was seen many times. What it recognizes is unknown. The CDR3 spans 14 residues. CDR1 and CDR2 (germline): LNHDA, SQIVND (reference sequence). V dropped 5 bases and J dropped 6; count of bases not matched to a gene: 7. The study amplified TCR beta CDR3 regions using RNA transcripts. The library came from an HTBI-primed first-round RT-PCR and a second-round multiplex PCR. TCRdb processed the multiplex PCR reads anew with MiXCR; each CDR3 protein has one entry. The sample gives about 220,000 distinct CDR3 sequences, 20% to 25% of which show up once; 35% to 55% is in the top ten. This specimen belongs to a study of Graves' ophthalmopathy and Graves' hyperthyroidism. Study as a whole: Ahead of any treatment, peripheral blood was obtained at the initial diagnosis.

The diagnosis was founded upon clinical symptoms, serum thyroxine, TRAb, thyroid ultrasound and orbital computed tomography. Sampling over 8 ml of fresh peripheral blood provided the PBMCs. Overall study findings and caveats: Most thyroid clonotypes with frequency above 0.001 were detected in blood too.

This TCR was sampled from a woman aged 50 to 60 with Graves' ophthalmopathy. The sample comprised peripheral blood. The rearrangement links TRBV19 to TRBJ1-5, with 7 bases lining up with TRBD1. The chain's CDR3 is CASSPTGAGQPQHF. The DNA for the CDR3 is TGTGCCAGTAGTCCAACAGGGGCCGGTCAGCCCCAGCATTTT.